What follows are 19 T cell receptor beta chains derived from one specimen sequenced in a study of blood T cells in healthy people across ages. A sample-barcoded 5' primer and a J-beta primer mix were used in a second PCR of about 7 to 12 cycles. Each CDR3 protein gets one entry after TCRdb re-called the 5' RACE reads with MiXCR. The sample yields fewer than 1,000,000 distinct CDR3 sequences, 40% to 50% seen once. Sequenced sample: blood. These receptor sequences come from a man aged 60 to 69 in good health.

V gene TRBV7-2 combines with J gene TRBJ2-5, with D unresolved. V lost 2 bases, J lost 5 bases, and 15 bases lay in between. CDR1 and CDR2 from the germline V gene are SGHTA and FQGNSA. The CDR3 consists of 15 residues. For the CDR3, the DNA is TGTGCCAGCAGCTTAAGACCTAACCCAGGCGAGACCCAGTACTTC. Translating gives CASSLRPNPGETQYF.

The chain recombines TRBV4-3 with TRBJ1-4; D ambiguous. Trimming took off 4 bases at V and 8 bases at J, with 14 bases between the two ends. Germline assignment: CDR1 LGHNA and CDR2 YSLEER. There are 14 residues in the CDR3. The CDR3: CASSRRGPGEKLFF. CDR3 coding DNA: TGCGCCAGCAGCCGTCGCGGGCCGGGAGAAAAACTGTTTTTT.

Of note for this clonotype: An end of the junction does not agree with germline; a read error may underlie this. The chain joins TRBV20-1 to TRBJ2-3, with unresolved D. The CDR3 contains 13 residues. Germline V gene lookup returns CDR1 DFQATT and CDR2 SNEGSKA (reference sequence). CDR3 bases: TGCAGTGCTAGAAAACTTAACACAGATACGCGGTATTTT. Translation gives CSARKLNTDTRYF.

V and J are TRBV5-5 and TRBJ1-2; 8 bases agree with TRBD1. The germline gives CDR1 SGHKS, CDR2 YYEKEE (reference sequence). This CDR3 comprises 15 residues. Trimming cost V 1 base and J 3 bases; bases outside gene matches: 5. The CDR3 sequence is CASSLYTGGDYGYTF. CDR3 DNA: TGTGCCAGCAGCTTGTATACAGGGGGGGACTATGGCTACACCTTC.

This clonotype came up a few times. The genes are TRBV27 and TRBJ2-1, with D tentatively TRBD1 (6 bases). CDR3 length: 19 amino acids. The germline V gene has CDR1 MNHEY and CDR2 SMNVEV (reference sequence). Trimming took off 5 bases at V and 2 bases at J, with 25 bases between the two ends. In DNA, the CDR3 is TGTGCCAGCAGTCCGACGGGCAGGGGTTGGCGCGGCGCCTACAATGAGCAGTTCTTC. Translation: CASSPTGRGWRGAYNEQFF.

CDR3 region: CASSHDRGAFFNEQYF. The CDR3 DNA sequence: TGCGCCAGCAGCCATGACAGGGGGGCGTTCTTTAACGAGCAGTACTTC. The chain combines TRBV4-1 with TRBJ2-7; 9 bases line up with TRBD1. Germline CDR1 is MGHRA and CDR2 is YSYEKL. V lost 3 bases, J lost 5 bases, and 11 bases stayed unmatched. The CDR3 length is 16 residues.

This clonotype occurred a few times. V gene TRBV6-2 or TRBV6-3 combines with J gene TRBJ2-1; TRBD2 matches 8 bases. The CDR3 has 12 amino acids. CDR1 and CDR2 (germline): MNHEY, SVGEGT. V shed 6 bases and J 10 bases; nucleotides not matched to a gene: 5. The CDR3 nucleotides are TGTGCCAGCAGCATCGGGACTAGGGAGCAGTTCTTC. Protein: CASSIGTREQFF.

This clonotype was recorded a few times. V is TRBV6-5 and J is TRBJ2-1; unclear D gene. This CDR3 comprises 12 residues. The germline V gene encodes CDR1 MNHEY and CDR2 SVGAGI. Trimming took 10 bases from V and 10 from J, leaving 17 bases between them. The CDR3 is CATRTEKREQFF. CDR3 coding DNA: TGTGCCACCCGTACCGAAAAGAGGGAGCAGTTCTTC.

In its sample, this clonotype was seen a few times. The V call is TRBV9, the J call TRBJ2-2, with D possibly being TRBD2 (5 bases). With 0 bases removed from V and 5 bases from J, the gap between germline ends came to 8 bases. This CDR3 region has 14 residues. Germline V CDR1 and CDR2: SGDLS, YYNGEE. In nucleotides, the CDR3 is TGTGCCAGCAGCGTAGAACCGGGAACCGGGGAGCTGTTTTTT. Encoded protein: CASSVEPGTGELFF.

The chain joins TRBV10-3 to TRBJ1-1; D might be TRBD1 (5 bases). The CDR3 loop spans 14 amino acids. V lost 6 bases and J lost 7, with 18 bases in between. Germline V gene data show CDR1 as ENHRY and CDR2 as SYGVKD. As DNA, the CDR3 is TGTGCCATCAGCCCGAAGGGGATGGATAGTGAAGCTTTCTTT. Translating it yields CAISPKGMDSEAFF.

The CDR3 DNA sequence: TGCGCCAGCAGCCAGACCGGGACAGGGAACTACGAGCAGTACTTC. Translating it yields CASSQTGTGNYEQYF. The genes are TRBV4-1 and TRBJ2-7; 9 bases are a match to TRBD1. The CDR3 loop spans 15 amino acids. Germline trimming cut 3 bases from V and 3 bases from J; bases unmatched to any gene: 6. Germline loops: CDR1 MGHRA, CDR2 YSYEKL.

This clonotype was observed a few times. CDR3 region: CASSLVYSGETQYF. The CDR3 region has the DNA TGTGCCAGCAGCTTAGTTTACAGTGGGGAGACCCAGTACTTC. This chain links TRBV11-2 with TRBJ2-5; D is ambiguous. V lost 1 base and J lost 5, with 11 bases in between. From germline, CDR1 is SGHAT and CDR2 FQNNGV. There are 14 residues in the CDR3.

The J gene is TRBJ2-5, the V gene TRBV6-1; 9 bases line up with TRBD1. The J call could be wrong; TRBJ2-7 is a better fit for the DNA end. The CDR3 runs 15 residues. CDR1 is MNHNS and CDR2 is SASEGT in the germline V gene. As DNA, the CDR3 is TGTGCCAGCAGTGGGACCGGGACAGGGCGCTACGAGCAGTACTTC. It yields the protein CASSGTGTGRYEQYF.

This clonotype was recorded a few times. The V call is TRBV15, the J call TRBJ2-5; 7 bases are a match to TRBD1. The CDR3 totals 14 residues. The trim removed 2 bases at V and 5 bases at J, leaving 5 bases unmatched. Per germline, CDR1 LNHNV and CDR2 YYDKDF (reference sequence). This chain's CDR3 is CATSRQGVGETQYF. CDR3 in DNA: TGTGCCACCAGCAGACAGGGGGTCGGCGAGACCCAGTACTTC.

The chain couples TRBV18 to TRBJ2-1; TRBD2 is a possible D gene (5 bases). V gave up 5 bases and J gave up 0 bases, with 14 bases separating them. Germline CDR1 is KGHSH and CDR2 is LQKENI. This CDR3 has 16 amino acids. This CDR3 is CASSSTRGSSYNEQFF. The CDR3, as DNA: TGTGCCAGCTCATCTACAAGAGGGAGCTCCTACAATGAGCAGTTCTTC. Full variable domain (outside the CDR3, taken from reference TRBV18 and TRBJ2-1): NAGVMQNPRHLVRRRGQEARLRCSPMKGHSHVYWYRQLPEEGLKFMVYLQKENIIDESGMPKERFSAEFPKEGPSILRIQQVVRGDSAAYFCASSSTRGSSYNEQFFGPGTRLTVL.

The chain employs TRBV9 and TRBJ2-3; D perhaps matches TRBD1 (6 bases). This CDR3 region has 12 residues. Trimming removed 1 base from V and 6 bases from J, with 6 bases in between. Germline loops: CDR1 SGDLS, CDR2 YYNGEE. The CDR3 region has the DNA TGTGCCAGCAGCGTAACAGGGGATACGCAGTATTTT. As protein: CASSVTGDTQYF.

Only one count was recorded for this clonotype. V gene TRBV9 combines with J gene TRBJ2-3; 9 nucleotides match TRBD1. CDR1 is SGDLS and CDR2 is YYNGEE in the germline V gene. With 2 bases clipped from V and 3 bases from J, the junction kept 7 bases outside the gene matches. The CDR3 consists of 16 residues. The CDR3 coding sequence is TGTGCCAGCAGCGTCCGACAGGGGGGTTTGACAGATACGCAGTATTTT. Encoded protein: CASSVRQGGLTDTQYF.

The V call is TRBV20-1, the J call TRBJ2-7; 8 bases are shared with TRBD1. V was pared by 1 base and J by 3 bases, with 8 bases of the junction left unmatched. This CDR3 is built from 15 residues. CDR1 and CDR2 from the germline V gene are DFQATT and SNEGSKA (reference sequence). CDR3 sequence: CSARAPRQGYYEQYF. The CDR3 nucleotides read TGCAGTGCTAGAGCCCCGAGACAGGGGTACTACGAGCAGTACTTC.

There are a few counts of this clonotype. The chain joins TRBV20-1 to TRBJ2-1; 10 positions agree with TRBD2. Per the germline V gene, CDR1 is DFQATT and CDR2 is SNEGSKA (reference sequence). The CDR3 consists of 16 residues. Trimming removed 1 base from V and 5 bases from J; junction bases left unmatched: 8. The CDR3 protein is CSARAHSGGTNNEQFF. The CDR3 nucleotides read TGCAGTGCTAGAGCCCATAGCGGGGGGACCAACAATGAGCAGTTCTTC.